The TCR beta chain under discussion was sequenced for a study of T cells in Graves' hyperthyroidism and ophthalmopathy. Across the study: Peripheral blood was collected at initial diagnosis, before any treatment.

Subjects aged 18 to 65 presented with newly diagnosed hyperthyroidism of less than 2 months' duration. Those patients with uncontrolled infection, other autoimmune disease, pregnancy or lactation were excluded. At first hyperthyroidism diagnosis, before any ophthalmopathy symptoms, the blood sample was collected. Trimming removed 4 bases at V and 0 bases at J, with 16 bases between. Germline lookup yields CDR1 SQVTM and CDR2 ANQGSEA. The CDR3 totals 16 residues. From RNA transcripts, TCR beta CDR3 regions were amplified. HTBI primers drove first-round RT-PCR of the TCR CDR3. TCRdb reanalysed the multiplex PCR reads using MiXCR and keeps one entry per CDR3 protein. The sample holds approximately 270,000 distinct CDR3 sequences, roughly 15% seen once.

Sequenced material: blood. J is TRBJ1-3 and V is TRBV29-1; D not resolved. The source of this sequence is a woman in her thirties or forties with Graves' hyperthyroidism that later progressed to Graves' ophthalmopathy. CDR3 nucleotides: TGCAGCGTTGTAGGATCCCCCTCTCTCTCTGGAAACACCATATATTTT. Its translation is CSVVGSPSLSGNTIYF.